This is a list of T cell receptor beta chains from one sample in a study of blood T cell repertoires in COVID-19. Only in-frame clones appear in the TCRdb table, and some are missing; sequencing was by immunoSEQ multiplex PCR. This repertoire shows approximately 140,000 clones, about 86% found once; its top ten account for around 8.4%. Sequencing was carried out using peripheral blood. Receptor source: a woman aged 55-69 years with acute or convalescent COVID-19. Both conserved end residues are part of each CDR3. D genes are given only for firm matches. Size tells how often a clone was seen (once, few, many) or the class of an expanded clone, and some rows leave it out.

>-|-|TRBJ2-3|TRBV2
CAGDRGGGDTQYF
TGTGCCGGGGATAGGGGGGGAGGAGATACGCAGTATTTT
>-|TRBD1|TRBJ1-3|TRBV10-3
CAISEHRGVSGNTIYF
TGTGCCATCAGTGAACACAGGGGGGTCTCTGGAAACACCATATATTTT
>-|-|TRBJ2-1|TRBV5-1
CASSLDVRNEQFF
TGCGCCAGCAGCTTGGATGTCCGGAATGAGCAGTTCTTC
>-|-|TRBJ2-5|TRBV25-1
CASSEWVREETQYF
TGTGCCAGCAGTGAATGGGTCAGGGAAGAGACCCAGTACTTC
>-|-|TRBJ2-4|TRBV19
CASSISQEPPAKNIQYF
TGTGCCAGTAGTATTTCCCAGGAACCTCCGGCCAAAAACATTCAGTACTTC
>-|TRBD1|TRBJ2-1|TRBV19
CASSVTGTGGFNEQFF
TGTGCCAGTAGTGTTACCGGGACAGGGGGATTTAATGAGCAGTTCTTC
>once|-|TRBJ1-2|TRBV3-1/TRBV3-2
CASSHGTVGNYGYTF
TGTGCCAGCAGCCACGGGACTGTCGGTAACTATGGCTACACCTTC
>-|-|TRBJ2-5|TRBV5-4
CASGLGGETQYF
TGCGCTTCGGGGTTGGGGGGAGAGACCCAGTACTTC
>-|-|TRBJ2-5|TRBV11-2
CASSLHRTVQETQYF
TGTGCCAGCAGTCTCCACCGGACAGTCCAAGAGACCCAGTACTTC
>-|-|TRBJ2-1|TRBV5-1
CASSLAGQNYNEQFF
TGCGCCAGCAGCTTGGCAGGGCAAAACTACAATGAGCAGTTCTTC
>few|-|TRBJ2-3|TRBV27
CASSHYADTQYF
TGTGCCAGCAGTCACTATGCAGATACGCAGTATTTT
>-|-|TRBJ1-2|TRBV28
CASSLYRWDGYTF
TGTGCCAGCAGTTTGTACAGGTGGGATGGCTACACCTTC
>-|-|TRBJ2-1|TRBV6-5
CASSYTGLSLYNEQFF
TGTGCCAGCAGTTACACAGGGCTTTCACTTTACAATGAGCAGTTCTTC
>-|TRBD2|TRBJ2-3|TRBV3-1/TRBV3-2
CASSPYQRGGTDTQYF
TGTGCCAGCAGCCCATATCAGCGGGGGGGCACAGATACGCAGTATTTT
>-|TRBD1|TRBJ1-4|TRBV9
CASSVGTGSYEKLFF
TGTGCCAGCAGCGTAGGGACAGGGTCTTACGAAAAACTGTTTTTT
>once|-|TRBJ2-7|TRBV6-2/TRBV6-3
CASSYQRGSPGRNEQYF
TGTGCCAGCAGTTACCAACGGGGATCTCCCGGTCGGAACGAGCAGTACTTC
>-|TRBD2|TRBJ2-3|TRBV5-8
CASSLGTSGADTQYF
TGTGCCAGCAGCTTGGGGACTAGCGGAGCAGATACGCAGTATTTT
>-|-|TRBJ2-2|TRBV5-4
CASTEDTHGAGELFF
TGTGCCAGCACCGAAGACACCCACGGCGCCGGGGAGCTGTTTTTT
>-|-|TRBJ2-1|TRBV3-1/TRBV3-2
CASSQGSDNEQFF
TGTGCCAGCAGCCAAGGCAGCGACAATGAGCAGTTCTTC
>-|-|TRBJ1-6|TRBV4-2
CASSQDGQGQKSPLHF
TGTGCCAGCAGCCAAGATGGGCAGGGGCAAAAGTCACCCCTCCACTTT
>-|-|TRBJ2-7|TRBV6-5
CASSRTTVSYEQYF
TGTGCCAGCAGTCGGACGACAGTATCCTACGAGCAGTACTTC
>-|TRBD2|TRBJ2-5|TRBV27
CASRERGVQETQYF
TGTGCCAGCCGGGAGCGGGGTGTCCAAGAGACCCAGTACTTC
>-|-|TRBJ2-6|TRBV29-1
CSVETGSGANVLTF
TGCAGCGTTGAAACAGGGTCTGGGGCCAACGTCCTGACTTTC
>-|TRBD1|TRBJ1-5|TRBV10-3
CAISEQGASNQPQHF
TGTGCCATCAGTGAGCAGGGGGCCAGCAATCAGCCCCAGCATTTT
>-|TRBD1|TRBJ2-2|TRBV19
CASSIYRGSGELFF
TGTGCCAGTAGTATCTACAGGGGCTCAGGGGAGCTGTTTTTT
>-|-|TRBJ2-3|TRBV6-1
CASSEAVSSRSTQYF
TGTGCCAGCAGTGAAGCGGTTTCTAGCCGGAGTACGCAGTATTTT
>once|-|TRBJ2-1|TRBV11-3
CASSSATGRADNEQFF
TGTGCCAGCAGCTCCGCGACCGGCAGGGCGGACAATGAGCAGTTCTTC
>-|TRBD1|TRBJ2-7|TRBV27
CASSPGGWYEQYF
TGTGCCAGCAGTCCAGGGGGCTGGTACGAGCAGTACTTC
>-|-|TRBJ1-6|TRBV11-2
CASSLQWNSPLHF
TGTGCCAGCAGCTTGCAGTGGAATTCACCCCTCCACTTT
>-|TRBD1|TRBJ2-3|TRBV24-1
CATSESTGAGETDTQYF
TGTGCCACCAGTGAGTCAACAGGGGCAGGTGAGACAGATACGCAGTATTTT
>-|TRBD1|TRBJ1-2|TRBV6-5
CASRETGSPSGYTF
TGTGCCAGCAGAGAGACAGGGAGCCCTTCAGGCTACACCTTC
>-|TRBD1|TRBJ2-7|TRBV4-1
CASSHAARGQPYEQYF
TGCGCCAGCAGCCATGCGGCCCGGGGACAGCCCTACGAGCAGTACTTC
>-|-|TRBJ1-4|TRBV27
CASSSGHLNEKLFF
TGTGCCAGCAGTTCCGGACACCTCAATGAAAAACTGTTTTTT
>once|-|TRBJ1-2|TRBV20-1
CSASGYTF
TGCAGTGCCTCTGGCTACACCTTC
>-|-|TRBJ1-2|TRBV5-4
CASSSKVATGPYGYTF
TGTGCCAGCAGCTCAAAAGTGGCGACAGGTCCCTATGGCTACACCTTC
>-|-|TRBJ2-3|TRBV5-1
CASSGGQTSIDTQYF
TGCGCCAGCAGTGGAGGGCAGACTTCAATAGATACGCAGTATTTT